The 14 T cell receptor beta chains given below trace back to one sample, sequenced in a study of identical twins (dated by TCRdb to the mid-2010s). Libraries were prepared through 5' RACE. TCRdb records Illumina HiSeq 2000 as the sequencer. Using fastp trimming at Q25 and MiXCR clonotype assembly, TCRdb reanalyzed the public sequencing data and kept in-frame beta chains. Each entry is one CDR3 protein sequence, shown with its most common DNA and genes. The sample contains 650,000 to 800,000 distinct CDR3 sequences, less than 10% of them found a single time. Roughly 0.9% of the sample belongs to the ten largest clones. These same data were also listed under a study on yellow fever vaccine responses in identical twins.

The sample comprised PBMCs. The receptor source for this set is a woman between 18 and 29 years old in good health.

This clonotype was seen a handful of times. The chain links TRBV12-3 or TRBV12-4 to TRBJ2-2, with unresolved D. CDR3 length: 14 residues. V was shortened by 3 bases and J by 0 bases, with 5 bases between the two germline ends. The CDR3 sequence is CASSFHPNTGELFF. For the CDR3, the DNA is TGTGCCAGCAGTTTCCACCCGAACACCGGGGAGCTGTTTTTT.

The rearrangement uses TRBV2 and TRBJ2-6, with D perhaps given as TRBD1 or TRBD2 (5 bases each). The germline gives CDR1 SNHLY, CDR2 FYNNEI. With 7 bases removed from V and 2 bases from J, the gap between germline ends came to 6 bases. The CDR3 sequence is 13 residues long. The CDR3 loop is CASMGAGANVLTF. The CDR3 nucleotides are TGTGCCAGCATGGGGGCTGGGGCCAACGTCCTGACTTTC. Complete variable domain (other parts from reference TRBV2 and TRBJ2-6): EPEVTQTPSHQVTQMGQEVILRCVPISNHLYFYWYRQILGQKVEFLVSFYNNEISEKSEIFDDQFSVERPDGSNFTLKIRSTKLEDSAMYFCASMGAGANVLTFGAGSRLTVL.

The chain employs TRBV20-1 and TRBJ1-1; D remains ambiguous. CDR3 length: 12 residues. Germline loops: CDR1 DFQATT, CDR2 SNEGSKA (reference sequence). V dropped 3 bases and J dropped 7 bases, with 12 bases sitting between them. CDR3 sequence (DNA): TGCAGTGCTAGTTTGGACGGAGTTGAAGCTTTCTTT. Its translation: CSASLDGVEAFF.

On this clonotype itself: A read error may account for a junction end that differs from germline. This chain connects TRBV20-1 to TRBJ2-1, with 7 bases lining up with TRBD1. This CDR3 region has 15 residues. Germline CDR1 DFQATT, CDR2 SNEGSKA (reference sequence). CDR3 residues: CSARDPGQKQNERFF. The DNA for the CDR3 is TGCAGTGCTAGAGATCCGGGACAGAAACAGAATGAGCGGTTCTTC.

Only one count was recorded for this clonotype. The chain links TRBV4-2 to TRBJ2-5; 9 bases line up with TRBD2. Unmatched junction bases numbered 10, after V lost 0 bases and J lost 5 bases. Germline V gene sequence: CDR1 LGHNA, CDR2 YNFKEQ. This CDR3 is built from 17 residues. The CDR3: CASSQDPSGGLRETQYF. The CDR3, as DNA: TGTGCCAGCAGCCAAGATCCAAGCGGGGGGTTACGGGAGACCCAGTACTTC.

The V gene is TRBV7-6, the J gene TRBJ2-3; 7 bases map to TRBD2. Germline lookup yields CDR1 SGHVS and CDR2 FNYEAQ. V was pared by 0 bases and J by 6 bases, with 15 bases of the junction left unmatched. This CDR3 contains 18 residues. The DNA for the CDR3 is TGTGCCAGCAGCTTAGCGCGGGCGGGGGAACGATTGCGGGATACGCAGTATTTT. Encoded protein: CASSLARAGERLRDTQYF.

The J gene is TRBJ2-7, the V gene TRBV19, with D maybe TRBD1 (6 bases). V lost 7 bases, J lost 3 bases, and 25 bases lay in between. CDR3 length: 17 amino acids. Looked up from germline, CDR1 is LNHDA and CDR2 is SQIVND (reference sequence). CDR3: CASKLRGSVGTSYEQYF. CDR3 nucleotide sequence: TGTGCCAGTAAGCTAAGGGGGTCTGTGGGAACCAGCTACGAGCAGTACTTC.

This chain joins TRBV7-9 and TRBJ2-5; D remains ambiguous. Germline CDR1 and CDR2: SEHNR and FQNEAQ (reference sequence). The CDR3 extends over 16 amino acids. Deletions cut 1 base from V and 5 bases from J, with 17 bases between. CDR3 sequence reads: CASSLGGSLKVETQYF. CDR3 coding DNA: TGTGCCAGCAGCTTAGGAGGATCTTTGAAGGTTGAGACCCAGTACTTC.

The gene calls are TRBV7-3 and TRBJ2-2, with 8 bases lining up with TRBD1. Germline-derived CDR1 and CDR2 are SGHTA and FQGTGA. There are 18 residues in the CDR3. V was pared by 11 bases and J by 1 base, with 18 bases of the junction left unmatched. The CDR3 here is CAFSLTAGTGRNTGELFF. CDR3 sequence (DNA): TGTGCCTTCAGTTTAACAGCCGGGACAGGAAGGAACACCGGGGAGCTGTTTTTT.

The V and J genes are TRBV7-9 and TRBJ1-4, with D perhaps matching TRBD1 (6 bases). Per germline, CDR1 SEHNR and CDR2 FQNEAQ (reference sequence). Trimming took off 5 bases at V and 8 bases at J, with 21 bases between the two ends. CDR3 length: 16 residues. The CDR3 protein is CASSPTRLGGPEKLFF. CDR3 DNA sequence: TGTGCCAGCAGCCCAACTCGTTTAGGGGGTCCGGAAAAACTGTTTTTT.

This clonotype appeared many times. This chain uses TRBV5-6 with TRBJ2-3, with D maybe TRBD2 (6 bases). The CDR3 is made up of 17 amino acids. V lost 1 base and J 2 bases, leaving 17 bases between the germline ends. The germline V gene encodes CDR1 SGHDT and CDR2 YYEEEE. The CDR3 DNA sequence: TGTGCCAGCAGCTTGAGGGGTAGCGGCACGCTCACAGATACGCAGTATTTT. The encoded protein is CASSLRGSGTLTDTQYF.

CDR3 sequence reads: CATPLGRGPRISGANVLTF. CDR3 in DNA: TGTGCCACGCCCCTGGGGAGGGGCCCCCGCATCTCTGGGGCCAACGTCCTGACTTTC. The chain carries TRBV19 and TRBJ2-6, with 7 bases lining up with TRBD2. Trimming cost V 10 bases and J 0 bases; bases outside gene matches: 18. This CDR3 is built from 19 residues. The germline gives CDR1 LNHDA, CDR2 SQIVND (reference sequence).

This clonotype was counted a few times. The CDR3 region has the DNA TGTGCCAGCAGTGCTAGGACAGGGGATCAGCCCCAGCATTTT. This translates into CASSARTGDQPQHF. The chain employs TRBV12-3 or TRBV12-4 and TRBJ1-5, with 9 bases identical to TRBD1. V lost 5 bases to trimming and J lost 5 bases; unmatched junction nucleotides: 4. There are 14 residues in the CDR3.

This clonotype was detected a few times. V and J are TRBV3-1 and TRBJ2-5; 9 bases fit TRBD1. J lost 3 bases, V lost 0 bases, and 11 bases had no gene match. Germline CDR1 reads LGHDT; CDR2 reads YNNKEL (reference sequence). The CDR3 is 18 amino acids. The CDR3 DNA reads TGTGCCAGCAGCCAAGACCGCCTCCCTCGGGACAGGGAAGAGACCCAGTACTTC. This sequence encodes CASSQDRLPRDREETQYF.